Only a few counts were recorded for the clone carrying this T cell receptor beta chain. What it binds is not known. TCRdb's table, derived via immunoSEQ multiplex PCR, lists solely in-frame clones and lacks some. The data show about 70,000 clones, 90% seen once. This entry belongs to a study of graft-versus-host responses after intestinal transplantation. Looking at the study overall: Every transplant recipient was induced with anti-thymocyte globulin, then maintained on tacrolimus and steroids for two to four years. Study conclusions and caveats: Some GvH clones were seen earlier in gut or blood, suggesting intestinal origin. Researchers found peak circulating GvH clone levels linked to early post-transplant HvG declines. High graft-versus-host to host-versus-graft T cell clonal ratios marked allografts of patients with graft-donor macrochimerism.

Germline V CDR1 and CDR2: SGDLS, YYNGEE. This CDR3 region has 14 residues. V lost 3 bases and J lost 3; bases outside the gene matches: 3. The clonotype was recovered from a human donor who received an intestinal transplant. This material consisted of unstimulated CD8+ T cells sorted from spleen or lymph node cells, taken before intestinal transplant. V and J are TRBV9 and TRBJ1-1, with 9 bases identical to TRBD1. This chain's CDR3 is CASSATGGYTEAFF. The CDR3 DNA is TGTGCCAGCAGCGCGACAGGGGGGTACACTGAAGCTTTCTTT.